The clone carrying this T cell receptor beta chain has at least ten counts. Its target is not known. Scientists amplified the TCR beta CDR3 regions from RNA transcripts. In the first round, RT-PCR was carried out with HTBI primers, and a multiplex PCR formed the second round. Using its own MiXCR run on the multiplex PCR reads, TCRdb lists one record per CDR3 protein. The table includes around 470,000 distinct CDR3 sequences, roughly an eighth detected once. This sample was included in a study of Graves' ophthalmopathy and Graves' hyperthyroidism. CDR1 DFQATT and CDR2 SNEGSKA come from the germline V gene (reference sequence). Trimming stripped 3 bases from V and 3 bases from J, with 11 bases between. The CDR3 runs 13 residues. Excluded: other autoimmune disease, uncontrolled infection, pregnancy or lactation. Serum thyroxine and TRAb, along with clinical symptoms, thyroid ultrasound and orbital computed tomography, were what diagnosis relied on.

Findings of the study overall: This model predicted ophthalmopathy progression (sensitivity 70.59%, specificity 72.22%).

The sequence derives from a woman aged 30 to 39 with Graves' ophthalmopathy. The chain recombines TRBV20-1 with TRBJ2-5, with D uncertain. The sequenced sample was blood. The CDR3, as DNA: TGCAGTGCTAGCGAGTTGGATAAAGAGACCCAGTACTTC. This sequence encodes CSASELDKETQYF.